The 16 T cell receptor beta chains in this list originate from one sample, sequenced in a study of sequential checkpoint blockade in melanoma (dated by TCRdb to between 2018 and 2021). The sample's treatment or condition, from its label and the paper: randomized to nivolumab then ipilimumab (arm A) or the reverse (arm B). Libraries were built with the immunoSEQ multiplex PCR assay. TCRdb took over this immuneACCESS table, retaining in-frame rearrangements with V and J assigned. Such tables are incomplete; in checked studies, under half of the missing clones stem from an unresolved V gene, and the remainder is unexplained. Recorded for this sample are approximately 22,000 clones; about four fifths of them occurred a single time. Under 14% of the sample comes from the top ten. Material: CD8+ T cells sorted from blood (inferred from file names), obtained from a patient given nivolumab and ipilimumab in sequence. The source is a human donor with melanoma.

The chain is built from TRBV7-3 and TRBJ2-2; D not certain. V lost 5 bases to trimming and J lost 4 bases, with 14 bases between them. Germline V CDR1 and CDR2: SGHTA, FQGTGA. This CDR3 region has 15 residues. In DNA, the CDR3 is TGTGCCAGCAGCAGACGCGGCAGAGGCACCGGGGAGCTGTTTTTT. It translates to CASSRRGRGTGELFF.

The chain employs TRBV29-1 and TRBJ1-1, with D tentatively TRBD1 (6 bases). With 1 base removed from V and 5 bases from J, the gap between germline ends came to 17 bases. The CDR3 has 15 residues. Germline V gives CDR1 SQVTM, CDR2 ANQGSEA. The chain's CDR3 is CSVEGVGGLRTEAFF. Written as DNA, the CDR3 is TGCAGCGTTGAAGGCGTCGGGGGGCTGAGGACTGAAGCTTTCTTT.

The chain links TRBV6-6 to TRBJ2-2; TRBD1 matches at 9 bases. CDR1 is MNHNY and CDR2 is SVGAGI in the germline V gene (reference sequence). There are 14 residues in the CDR3. Trimming removed 5 bases from V and 7 bases from J; junction bases left unmatched: 5. CDR3 sequence (DNA): TGTGCCAGCAGTCGACAGGGGGTTAACGGGGAGCTGTTTTTT. Protein product: CASSRQGVNGELFF.

A single count supports this clone. The V call is TRBV7-2, the J call TRBJ2-1; D gene unclear. The CDR3 runs to 13 residues. Germline-derived CDR1 and CDR2 are SGHTA and FQGNSA. The V end was cut by 4 bases, the J end by 0 bases, with 4 bases between. This chain's CDR3 is CASSSSSYNEQFF. CDR3 bases: TGTGCCAGCAGCTCCAGCTCCTACAATGAGCAGTTCTTC.

The chain recombines TRBV10-2 with TRBJ2-1, with D unclear. CDR3 length equals 13 residues. V was trimmed by 6 bases and J by 9 bases, leaving 15 bases between them. From germline, CDR1 is WSHSY and CDR2 SAAADI. As DNA, the CDR3 is TGCGCCAGCAGAGAGGCGGCGGTCCCTGAGCAGTTCTTC. Its protein product is CASREAAVPEQFF.

This sequence joins TRBV11-2 and TRBJ2-7; 7 nucleotides match TRBD2. This CDR3 spans 12 amino acids. Per germline, CDR1 SGHAT and CDR2 FQNNGV. V lost 7 bases and J lost 4; bases outside the gene matches: 4. The CDR3 here is CASTSGGYEQYF. CDR3 sequence (DNA): TGTGCCAGCACATCGGGGGGATACGAGCAGTACTTC.

The chain links TRBV19 to TRBJ2-2, with a possible D match to TRBD1 (6 bases). The CDR3 sequence is 15 residues long. In germline, CDR1 is LNHDA, CDR2 SQIVND (reference sequence). The ends were cut back, 7 bases at V and 0 bases at J, with 12 bases in the middle. The CDR3 bases are TGTGCCAGTATCGACAGGACCTCGAACACCGGGGAGCTGTTTTTT. Residues: CASIDRTSNTGELFF.

This clone has a single count. CDR3 amino acids: CASRSVPGGDKVGTGELFF. CDR3 in DNA: TGTGCCAGCAGGTCAGTTCCAGGGGGCGACAAGGTGGGCACCGGGGAGCTGTTTTTT. This chain uses TRBV28 with TRBJ2-2; TRBD1 matches 8 bases. J lost 4 bases, V lost 6 bases, and 19 bases had no gene match. This CDR3 region has 19 residues. Germline V gene sequence: CDR1 MDHEN, CDR2 SYDVKM. The full variable domain, completed using reference TRBV28 and TRBJ2-2, is DVKVTQSSRYLVKRTGEKVFLECVQDMDHENMFWYRQDPGLGLRLIYFSYDVKMKEKGDIPEGYSVSREKKERFSLILESASTNQTSMYLCASRSVPGGDKVGTGELFFGEGSRLTVL.

The rearrangement joins TRBV7-2 to TRBJ2-3, with a weak D call TRBD1 (5 bases). The CDR3 consists of 11 residues. The V gene lost 3 bases and the J gene lost 11 bases, with 9 bases spanning the gap. Germline lookup yields CDR1 SGHTA and CDR2 FQGNSA. The CDR3 loop reads CASSLTEKQYF. CDR3 sequence (DNA): TGTGCCAGCAGCTTGACAGAAAAGCAGTATTTT.

The CDR3 DNA follows: TGTGCCTGGAGTGTAGCGAACACTGAAGCTTTCTTT. Amino acid sequence: CAWSVANTEAFF. The chain carries TRBV30 and TRBJ1-1; D gene uncertain. The CDR3 sequence is 12 residues long. Trimming pared 0 bases from V and 1 base from J, leaving 3 bases between. The germline gives CDR1 GTSNPN, CDR2 SVGIG (reference sequence).

The chain combines TRBV19 with TRBJ1-1, with D hard to call. Trimming stripped 6 bases from V and 0 bases from J, with 11 bases between. This CDR3 has 14 residues. Germline CDR1 and CDR2: LNHDA and SQIVND (reference sequence). The CDR3 here is CASSNGGLNTEAFF. CDR3 sequence (DNA): TGTGCCAGTAGCAACGGAGGATTGAACACTGAAGCTTTCTTT.

The chain couples TRBV29-1 to TRBJ2-7; tentatively, D is TRBD2 (6 bases). Germline V gives CDR1 SQVTM, CDR2 ANQGSEA. The CDR3 runs to 16 residues. Trimming took 4 bases from V and 1 from J, leaving 20 bases between them. CDR3 DNA: TGCAGCGTTGCACTAGCCTCCCTTGGGCTTTCCTACGAGCAGTACTTC. Encoded protein: CSVALASLGLSYEQYF.

The chain uses TRBV11-2 and TRBJ1-1; no definite D call. The V end was cut by 1 base, the J end by 8 bases, with 8 bases between. CDR3 length: 12 residues. Looked up from germline, CDR1 is SGHAT and CDR2 is FQNNGV. CDR3 in amino acids: CASSLGGIEAFF. In DNA, the CDR3 is TGTGCCAGCAGCTTAGGAGGGATCGAAGCTTTCTTT.

CDR3 protein: CASSLMGGIYNEQFF. CDR3 nucleotide sequence: TGTGCCAGCAGTTTAATGGGCGGGATTTACAATGAGCAGTTCTTC. The chain couples TRBV27 to TRBJ2-1; possible D gene TRBD2, 6 bases. The CDR3 length is 15 residues. The V and J ends lost 2 bases and 4 bases respectively, with 12 bases between them. Germline CDR1 is MNHEY and CDR2 is SMNVEV (reference sequence).

The chain links TRBV29-1 to TRBJ1-1; D not certain. The V end was cut by 5 bases, the J end by 4 bases, with 11 bases between. The length of the CDR3 is 12 residues. Germline-derived CDR1 and CDR2 are SQVTM and ANQGSEA. The CDR3 coding sequence is TGCAGCGTTATGAAGGGAGTCACTGAAGCTTTCTTT. It yields the protein CSVMKGVTEAFF.

The J gene is TRBJ1-4, the V gene TRBV18; TRBD1 agrees at 7 bases. Germline values: CDR1 KGHSH, CDR2 LQKENI. This CDR3 comprises 18 residues. V lost 3 bases and J lost 3; bases outside the gene matches: 13. The CDR3 loop is CASSPRQGRGESNEKLFF. The CDR3 DNA follows: TGTGCCAGCTCACCTAGACAGGGTCGGGGAGAATCTAATGAAAAACTGTTTTTT.